This TCR beta chain was identified during a study of identical twins. Whole-study findings and limits: Twin-shared out-of-frame alpha sequences showed excess low generation probability. Out-of-frame beta sequences exhibited a weaker degree of excess twin sharing.

This clonotype was seen repeatedly, ten times or more. Its target is unknown. V was shortened by 0 bases and J by 6 bases, with 12 bases between the two germline ends. Germline V gene lookup returns CDR1 SNHLY and CDR2 FYNNEI. This CDR3 region has 14 residues. A universal primer site came from template switching; cDNA carried unique molecular identifiers. TCRdb independently ran MiXCR on the 5' RACE reads; one entry per CDR3 protein. The sample gives 100,000 or so distinct CDR3 sequences, 5.9% of which show up once; less than 15% is in the top ten. The TCR originated in a woman between 45 and 60 years old in good health. The sample was memory T cells sorted from blood. The gene calls are TRBV2 and TRBJ2-7, with D perhaps matching TRBD1 or TRBD2 (7 bases each). The CDR3 sequence is CASSEAARGGEQYF. In DNA form, the CDR3 reads TGTGCCAGCAGTGAAGCCGCCAGGGGGGGCGAGCAGTACTTC. The full variable domain, rest sourced from reference TRBV2 and TRBJ2-7, is EPEVTQTPSHQVTQMGQEVILRCVPISNHLYFYWYRQILGQKVEFLVSFYNNEISEKSEIFDDQFSVERPDGSNFTLKIRSTKLEDSAMYFCASSEAARGGEQYFGPGTRLTVT.